This is a list of T cell receptor beta chains from one sample in a study of blood T cell repertoires in COVID-19. Clones were sequenced by immunoSEQ multiplex PCR, and TCRdb holds only the in-frame ones, with some missing. The table lists 50,000 to 60,000 clones, approximately 83% of them singletons. Material: peripheral blood. These receptors originate from a man aged 40-49 years with acute or convalescent COVID-19. The CDR3 runs from the conserved cysteine through the conserved F or W. A D gene is named only where the DNA matches it firmly. Not every row has a clone size; where given, it reads once, few, many or a size class.

j_call clone_size cdr3_length v_call d_call cdr3_nt cdr3_aa
TRBJ1-1 . 14 TRBV2 . TGTGCCAGCAGGGAGGACAGTCAGAACACTGAAGCTTTCTTT CASREDSQNTEAFF
TRBJ1-5 . 14 TRBV2 TRBD1 TGTGCCAGCAGCGACAGGGGGCGAAGACAGCCCCAGCATTTT CASSDRGRRQPQHF
TRBJ2-7 . 15 TRBV19 TRBD1 TGTGCCAGTAGTATAAAAGGACAGGGGGGCTACGAGCAGTACTTC CASSIKGQGGYEQYF
TRBJ2-3 . 13 TRBV7-2 . TGTGCCAGCAGCTTACCGGGGACAGATACGCAGTATTTT CASSLPGTDTQYF
TRBJ1-1 . 11 TRBV7-9 . TGTGCCAGCAGCTCGGGCGGAGGGGCTTTCTTT CASSSGGGAFF
TRBJ2-3 . 18 TRBV24-1 . TGTGCCACCAGTGATGGGATCTTAGACAGGTCTCCCCCAGATACGCAGTATTTT CATSDGILDRSPPDTQYF
TRBJ1-4 . 16 TRBV7-2 . TGTGCCAGCAGCTTGACCCAGGGGAAAACTAATGAAAAACTGTTTTTT CASSLTQGKTNEKLFF
TRBJ2-1 . 15 TRBV2 TRBD1 TGTGCCAGCAAGGCGGACAGGGGGAGTCTCGGTGAGCAGTTCTTC CASKADRGSLGEQFF
TRBJ1-1 . 15 TRBV6-5 TRBD1 TGTGCCAGCAGGTTTTTTACAGGGGATCATACTGAAGCTTTCTTT CASRFFTGDHTEAFF
TRBJ1-5 once 13 TRBV19 . TGTGCCAGTAGTGGGGGGAGCAATCAGCCCCAGCATTTT CASSGGSNQPQHF
TRBJ2-7 . 14 TRBV7-2 . TGTGCCAGCAGCCGTCGACTGGGCTCGGGGGAGCAGTACTTC CASSRRLGSGEQYF
TRBJ2-7 once 14 TRBV19 . TGTGCCAGTAGTATTGTGGCGGGGCCCTACGAGCAGTACTTC CASSIVAGPYEQYF
TRBJ1-2 once 14 TRBV11-2 TRBD1 TGTGCCAGCAGCTTAGGTCAGGGGGCTGAGGGCTACACCTTC CASSLGQGAEGYTF
TRBJ1-1 . 17 TRBV5-1 . TGCGCCAGCAGCGACCCGGGACAAAAGAGAATGAACACTGAAGCTTTCTTT CASSDPGQKRMNTEAFF
TRBJ2-5 . 15 TRBV19 . TGTGCCAGTAGTGTGGGGACGGGGGATGCGGAGACCCAGTACTTC CASSVGTGDAETQYF
TRBJ1-2 once 13 TRBV6-1 . TGTGCCAGCAGTGACAGGGAAGGCTATGGCTACACCTTC CASSDREGYGYTF
TRBJ2-7 . 15 TRBV3-1/TRBV3-2 TRBD1 TGTGCCAGCAGCCAAGAGACAGGGCGCTCCTACGAGCAGTACTTC CASSQETGRSYEQYF
TRBJ1-6 . 11 TRBV19 . TGTGCCAGTTCTCAAAAGGGGCCCCTCCACTTT CASSQKGPLHF
TRBJ2-2 . 15 TRBV27 TRBD1 TGTGCCAGCAGTCCAGACAGGGTGAGGCCCGGGGAGCTGTTTTTT CASSPDRVRPGELFF